By sample share, the clone carrying this T cell receptor (beta chain) is hyperexpanded (1% or more). The sample originates from a study of Japanese encephalitis immunity and Zika vaccine responses. The overall study: Stimulation used ZIKV structural-protein peptides split into flavivirus-conserved and non-conserved pools, or pre-vaccination-matched JEV or YFV peptides.

Study results and limitations: More ZIKV- and JEV-shared clonotypes appeared in JEV-pre-vaccinated donors than in YFV donors. Very low-magnitude CD8 responses to ZIKV pools appeared in only a few individuals.

The CDR3 has 15 residues. CDR1 and CDR2 (germline): MRHNA, SNTAGT. The germline V and J ends were trimmed by 4 bases and 1 base, with 13 bases remaining between them. Peptide pools at 0.95 to 1 ug/mL each stimulated CFSE-labeled PBMCs over an approximately six-day culture. Live CD56-CD19-CD16-CD3+CD4+ cells with low CFSE were sorted unfixed as proliferating CD4 T cells. A single record per CDR3 protein comes from TCRdb applying MiXCR to the 5' RACE reads. Its table records dozens of distinct CDR3 sequences. The genes are TRBV6-4 and TRBJ1-1, with D uncertain. This TCR derives from an adult man who received an inactivated Zika virus vaccine. The specimen was antigen-activated CD4+ T cells from blood, cultured, collected during a Zika inactivated vaccine study. In DNA form, the CDR3 reads TGTGCCAGCAGTGGGTTTAAAGAACCGAACACTGAAGCTTTCTTT. It is translated as CASSGFKEPNTEAFF.